The 29 T cell receptor beta chains reported below all come from one sample, sequenced in a study of T-cell memory formation after mild COVID-19 (dated by TCRdb to the early 2020s). Preparation of the library involved 5' RACE. Data came from an Illumina NovaSeq 6000. TCRdb reprocessing: public reads trimmed at Q25 with fastp, clones called with MiXCR, in-frame beta chains kept. Each entry merges the rows of one CDR3 protein and shows their most common DNA and genes. The sample contains around 320,000 distinct CDR3 sequences, roughly an eighth of them found a single time. Of the sample, 21% falls within the top ten clones. The sample was PBMCs or a T cell subset sorted from them (not recorded which). These receptors were taken from a man between 18 and 29 years old who had mild COVID-19 (a few samples of this study predate the infection). The sample titles of this study are shuffled in the database, so cell type and time point are left out; the donor was told from shared clones.

V and J are TRBV28 and TRBJ2-7; 8 nucleotides align to TRBD1. Germline values: CDR1 MDHEN, CDR2 SYDVKM. This CDR3 is built from 14 residues. Trimming removed 4 bases from V and 6 bases from J; junction bases left unmatched: 8. CDR3 bases: TGTGCCAGCAGTTCCCCCCAGACAGGGGCCGAGCAGTACGTC. Its protein is CASSSPQTGAEQYV.

This clonotype came up a few times. The chain's CDR3 is CASSPTSGGAYEQYV. The CDR3 DNA follows: TGTGCCAGCAGTCCGACTAGCGGGGGGGCCTACGAGCAGTACGTC. The V gene is TRBV12-3 or TRBV12-4, the J gene TRBJ2-7; 14 bases align to TRBD2. J was trimmed by 2 bases and V by 5 bases; bases with no gene match: 2. The CDR3 sequence is 15 residues long.

V is TRBV7-3 and J is TRBJ1-5; D might be TRBD1 (6 bases). The V and J ends lost 1 base and 1 base respectively, with 17 bases between them. The CDR3 has 18 amino acids. Germline CDR1 reads SGHTA; CDR2 reads FQGTGA. In DNA form, the CDR3 reads TGTGCCAGCAGCTTAATTCCCTGGACAGAGAAAAGCAATCAGCCCCAGCATTTT. This encodes CASSLIPWTEKSNQPQHF.

This clonotype was seen a few times. This chain links TRBV25-1 with TRBJ1-4; D gene uncertain. The CDR3 length is 14 residues. Germline-derived CDR1 and CDR2 are MGHDK and SYGVNS. The V and J ends lost 3 bases and 5 bases respectively, with 10 bases between them. Here the CDR3 reads CASSDSLPNEKLFF. CDR3 nucleotide sequence: TGTGCCAGCAGTGACTCACTTCCGAATGAAAAACTGTTTTTT.

This clonotype has ten or more counts. V gene TRBV10-3 combines with J gene TRBJ2-3; D uncertain. V dropped 7 bases and J dropped 1 base, with 6 bases sitting between them. Germline V CDR1 and CDR2: ENHRY, SYGVKD. The CDR3 spans 12 residues. CDR3 nucleotides: TGTGCCATCACAAGCGGCACAGATACGCAGTATTTT. It encodes CAITSGTDTQYF.

The genes are TRBV20-1 and TRBJ1-2; maybe TRBD1 (5 bases). V lost 0 bases, J lost 7 bases, and 15 bases lay in between. The CDR3 loop spans 14 amino acids. Germline V CDR1 and CDR2: DFQATT, SNEGSKA (reference sequence). The CDR3 nucleotides read TGCAGTGCTAGAGATCTTAGGGGACTGGTTGGCTACACCTTC. This gives the protein CSARDLRGLVGYTF.

This rearrangement joins TRBV27 to TRBJ1-2; TRBD1 matches at 7 bases. Trimming took 4 bases from V and 3 from J; bases not matched to a gene: 5. The CDR3 is 14 amino acids. Germline assignment: CDR1 MNHEY and CDR2 SMNVEV (reference sequence). CDR3 sequence (DNA): TGTGCCAGCAGTTCCATCACAGGGGACTATGGCTACACCTTC. It yields the protein CASSSITGDYGYTF.

V is TRBV12-3 or TRBV12-4 and J is TRBJ2-7, with D possibly matching TRBD1 (5 bases). V lost 6 bases and J lost 6, with 15 bases in between. The CDR3 covers 13 residues. CDR3 region: CASSENQGLEQYV. In DNA, the CDR3 is TGTGCCAGCAGCGAGAATCAGGGCCTCGAGCAGTACGTC.

CDR3: CATSDEDKTYLNTGELFF. In DNA form, the CDR3 reads TGTGCCACCAGTGACGAGGACAAGACTTACCTAAACACCGGGGAGCTGTTTTTT. This chain uses TRBV24-1 with TRBJ2-2; perhaps TRBD1 as D (5 bases). V dropped 4 bases and J dropped 2 bases, with 19 bases sitting between them. The CDR3 has 18 residues. Germline CDR1 reads KGHDR; CDR2 reads SFDVKD.

The sample holds a few counts of this clonotype. The V and J genes are TRBV6-5 and TRBJ2-1, with TRBD1 matching 7 bases. CDR3 length equals 15 residues. Per the germline V gene, CDR1 is MNHEY and CDR2 is SVGAGI. The trim removed 6 bases at V and 2 bases at J, leaving 7 bases unmatched. The CDR3 DNA reads TGTGCCAGCAGCCAATCCGGACAGGCCTACAATGAGCAGTTCTTC. Encoded protein: CASSQSGQAYNEQFF.

Only a few counts were recorded for this clonotype. The chain recombines TRBV7-9 with TRBJ2-5, with D unclear. The germline V gene encodes CDR1 SEHNR and CDR2 FQNEAQ (reference sequence). This CDR3 is built from 14 residues. Trimming took off 1 base at V and 3 bases at J, with 9 bases between the two ends. This chain's CDR3 is CASSLDAWEETQYF. The CDR3 region has the DNA TGTGCCAGCAGCTTAGACGCGTGGGAAGAGACCCAGTACTTC.

This clonotype was counted only a few times. The chain carries TRBV5-6 and TRBJ1-2, with D perhaps TRBD1 (6 bases). V was clipped by 0 bases and J by 4 bases, with 16 bases between them. Looked up from germline, CDR1 is SGHDT and CDR2 is YYEEEE. This CDR3 is built from 16 residues. CDR3 protein: CASSLDTRGGSYGYTF. The CDR3 DNA reads as TGTGCCAGCAGCTTGGACACCAGGGGAGGGAGCTATGGCTACACCTTC.

In its sample, this clonotype was seen a few times. Its ends do not fully match the called genes, so a read error is possible. The chain links TRBV6-5 to TRBJ2-1, with 14 positions matching TRBD2. CDR1 is MNHEY, CDR2 SVGAGI, per germline. This CDR3 contains 13 residues. The CDR3 DNA follows: TGTGCCAGCAGTAAGAAACCGGGACTAGCGGGAGTTTTC. Protein product: CASSKKPGLAGVF.

This clonotype was recorded a few times. This chain uses TRBV5-1 with TRBJ1-5; 10 bases fit TRBD1. CDR1 and CDR2 from the germline V gene are SGHRS and YFSETQ. The trim removed 0 bases at V and 5 bases at J, leaving 2 bases unmatched. The CDR3 is 15 residues long. The CDR3 DNA follows: TGCGCCAGCAGCTTGGGACAGGGGGCTTATCAGCCCCAGCATTTT. This sequence encodes CASSLGQGAYQPQHF. Supplemented by reference TRBV5-1 and TRBJ1-5, the full variable domain reads KAGVTQTPRYLIKTRGQQVTLSCSPISGHRSVSWYQQTPGQGLQFLFEYFSETQRNKGNFPGRFSGRQFSNSRSEMNVSTLELGDSALYLCASSLGQGAYQPQHFGDGTRLSIL.

This clonotype was seen a few times. Sequence at one end of the junction differs from germline and may be a read error. CDR3 sequence (DNA): TGTGCCGGCAGGCGGGACATGGACTACACCTTC. Protein sequence: CAGRRDMDYTF. The V gene is TRBV12-3 or TRBV12-4, the J gene TRBJ1-2; D possibly corresponds to TRBD1 (6 bases). This CDR3 has 11 amino acids.

The sample holds a few counts of this clonotype. This chain uses TRBV11-2 with TRBJ2-1; D may be TRBD2 (6 bases). The CDR3 length is 15 residues. Trimming shortened V by 4 bases and J by 6 bases, and 16 bases separated the two germline ends. The germline CDR1 and CDR2 sequences are SGHAT and FQNNGV. Written as DNA, the CDR3 is TGTGCCAGCAGCTGGGCGCCTACCGGGGGCAATGAGCAGTTCTTC. It is translated as CASSWAPTGGNEQFF.

This clonotype was seen repeatedly, ten times or more. This chain connects TRBV7-2 to TRBJ2-1; TRBD2 aligns across 11 bases. Germline V gives CDR1 SGHTA, CDR2 FQGNSA. The CDR3 covers 15 residues. The V and J ends lost 7 bases and 2 bases, in that order; junction bases with no gene match: 4. CDR3 nucleotides: TGTGCCAGCAACCAACTAGCGGGGGCCTACAATGAGCAGTTCTTC. Protein sequence: CASNQLAGAYNEQFF.

CDR3 in DNA: TGTGCCAGCAGCGTAACGGCTAGCGGGCAAGAGACCCAGTACTTC. As protein: CASSVTASGQETQYF. The V gene is TRBV9, the J gene TRBJ2-5; 8 bases are shared with TRBD2. The J segment lost 2 bases and the V segment lost 1 base, leaving 4 bases of the junction unmatched. Per the germline V gene, CDR1 is SGDLS and CDR2 is YYNGEE. CDR3 length: 15 residues.

This clonotype was found a few times. The chain recombines TRBV7-3 with TRBJ2-2, with 10 positions matching TRBD2. The CDR3 extends over 17 amino acids. J gave up 4 bases and V 5 bases, and 10 bases lay outside the gene matches. Germline assignment: CDR1 SGHTA and CDR2 FQGTGA. CDR3 DNA sequence: TGTGCCAGCAGCCAGAGGGGACTAGCGCCGGGCACCGGGGAGCTGTTTTTT. Residues: CASSQRGLAPGTGELFF.

The sample holds a few counts of this clonotype. V is TRBV4-1 and J is TRBJ1-2; 7 bases are a match to TRBD1. The CDR3 runs to 14 residues. Trimming at V came to 3 bases and at J to 3 bases, leaving 4 bases not matched to a gene. Per germline, CDR1 MGHRA and CDR2 YSYEKL. Here the CDR3 reads CASSQRTGDYGYTF. The CDR3 DNA sequence: TGCGCCAGCAGCCAGCGCACAGGGGACTATGGCTACACCTTC.

This clonotype turned up a few times. This sequence joins TRBV11-2 and TRBJ1-2; 9 bases agree with TRBD1. V lost 1 base to trimming and J lost 3 bases; unmatched junction nucleotides: 3. The germline gives CDR1 SGHAT, CDR2 FQNNGV. The CDR3 has 15 amino acids. The CDR3 is CASSLGTGVYYGYTF. DNA for the CDR3: TGTGCCAGCAGCTTAGGGACAGGGGTATACTATGGCTACACCTTC.

This clonotype appeared many times. The V and J genes are TRBV6-5 and TRBJ2-2, with unresolved D. The germline gives CDR1 MNHEY, CDR2 SVGAGI. The CDR3 runs 13 residues. The germline V and J ends were trimmed by 0 bases and 6 bases, with 5 bases remaining between them. This CDR3 is CASSYSMAGELFF. The DNA for the CDR3 is TGTGCCAGCAGTTACTCGATGGCCGGGGAGCTGTTTTTT.

This clonotype was found a few times. V gene TRBV7-2 combines with J gene TRBJ1-2; a weak D match, TRBD1 (5 bases). The V gene's germline CDR1 is SGHTA and CDR2 FQGNSA. The CDR3 is made up of 14 amino acids. Trimming removed 5 bases from V and 6 bases from J, with 16 bases in between. In DNA form, the CDR3 reads TGTGCCAGCAGCAGACAGCTCAATAGAGATGGCTACACCTTC. Protein: CASSRQLNRDGYTF. Complete variable domain (other parts from reference TRBV7-2 and TRBJ1-2): GAGVSQSPSNKVTEKGKDVELRCDPISGHTALYWYRQSLGQGLEFLIYFQGNSAPDKSGLPSDRFSAERTGGSVSTLTIQRTQQEDSAVYLCASSRQLNRDGYTFGSGTRLTVV.

This clonotype was picked up one time. The genes are TRBV27 and TRBJ2-5; 10 nucleotides line up with TRBD2. Germline assignment: CDR1 MNHEY and CDR2 SMNVEV (reference sequence). The CDR3 is made up of 15 amino acids. With 5 bases clipped from V and 5 bases from J, the junction kept 8 bases outside the gene matches. Here the CDR3 reads CASSRASGGAETQYF. As DNA, the CDR3 is TGTGCCAGCAGTAGGGCTAGCGGGGGCGCGGAGACCCAGTACTTC.

The rearrangement uses TRBV7-9 and TRBJ2-7, with D unresolved. The V end lost 5 bases, the J end lost 3 bases, and 11 bases lay between the germline ends. Germline V lookup: CDR1 SEHNR, CDR2 FQNEAQ (reference sequence). The CDR3 is 13 residues long. As DNA, the CDR3 is TGTGCCAGCAGCCCTCGGACCCTCTACGAGCAGTACGTC. The encoded protein is CASSPRTLYEQYV.

This clonotype was observed many times. The rearrangement uses TRBV5-1 and TRBJ2-1; D is possibly TRBD1 (6 bases). Germline loops: CDR1 SGHRS, CDR2 YFSETQ. The CDR3 contains 16 residues. V was clipped by 0 bases and J by 8 bases, with 18 bases between them. CDR3 sequence reads: CASSLAPVGQSDEQFF. The CDR3 nucleotides are TGCGCCAGCAGCTTGGCGCCAGTAGGACAGTCCGATGAGCAGTTCTTC.

This clonotype was seen more than once but under ten times. V and J are TRBV30 and TRBJ1-1; D might be TRBD1 (5 bases). From germline, CDR1 is GTSNPN and CDR2 SVGIG (reference sequence). The CDR3 length is 12 residues. Trimming removed 3 bases at V and 5 bases at J, with 10 bases between. DNA for the CDR3: TGTGCCTGGAGCCGGGGGTGGACTGAAGCTTTCTTT. This gives the protein CAWSRGWTEAFF.

The genes are TRBV10-3 and TRBJ1-3; possible D gene TRBD1, 6 bases. CDR1 is ENHRY, CDR2 SYGVKD, per germline. V shed 1 base and J shed 3 bases, with 10 bases lying between them. This CDR3 has 15 amino acids. The CDR3 nucleotides read TGTGCCATCAGTGAGTTGGGGGCGCTTGGAAACACCATATATTTT. Translating gives CAISELGALGNTIYF.

This clonotype has a handful of counts. The chain recombines TRBV12-3 or TRBV12-4 with TRBJ1-1, with D perhaps TRBD1 (5 bases). This CDR3 is 14 amino acids long. V lost 6 bases and J 4 bases, leaving 15 bases between the germline ends. The CDR3 coding sequence is TGTGCCAGCAGGGGGACGACCTTAAGCACTGAAGCTTTCTTT. As protein: CASRGTTLSTEAFF.